Following are 8 T cell receptor beta chains from one sample sequenced in a study of spatial heterogeneity in lung cancer. For these TCRs, the target antigens are not known. Time point indicated: sample taken at primary tumor resection. TCRdb reanalysed the 5' RACE reads using MiXCR and keeps one entry per CDR3 protein. The sample carries about 7,900 distinct CDR3 sequences, about 6.7% recorded once. Whole-study results and caveats: Tracking of tumor mutation counts was seen in expanded intratumoral alpha and beta TCR counts.

The sequencing used lung tumor tissue, collected at surgery. The origin of the receptors is a female donor with early-stage non-small cell lung cancer.

This clonotype showed up many times. J is TRBJ2-2 and V is TRBV6-1; 11 bases match TRBD2. V was pared by 2 bases and J by 8 bases, with 10 bases of the junction left unmatched. This CDR3 has 17 amino acids. CDR1 and CDR2 from the germline V gene are MNHNS and SASEGT. CDR3 loop: CASSEKATSGRSGELFF. The CDR3 bases are TGTGCCAGCAGTGAAAAGGCCACTAGCGGGAGATCGGGGGAGCTGTTTTTT.

In this sample, this clonotype is medium-sized. The chain combines TRBV12-3 or TRBV12-4 with TRBJ2-1; 9 positions match TRBD2. The CDR3 consists of 15 residues. V was pared by 5 bases and J by 9 bases, with 11 bases of the junction left unmatched. The CDR3 sequence: CASSPIGTSSREQFF. The DNA of the CDR3 is TGTGCCAGCAGTCCGATCGGGACTAGCAGTCGTGAGCAGTTCTTC.

This clonotype was recorded at least ten times. The V and J genes are TRBV5-1 and TRBJ2-5; 9 nucleotides agree with TRBD2. Germline V CDR1 and CDR2: SGHRS, YFSETQ. V lost 0 bases to trimming and J lost 1 base; unmatched junction nucleotides: 7. This CDR3 has 17 amino acids. The CDR3 DNA follows: TGCGCCAGCAGCTTGGGAACCGGGACTAGCAGCCAAGAGACCCAGTACTTC. Residues: CASSLGTGTSSQETQYF.

This clonotype was found many times. The chain couples TRBV2 to TRBJ2-7; 10 bases match TRBD1. The V gene end was trimmed by 8 bases and the J gene end by 2 bases; junction bases not matched to a gene: 3. There are 13 residues in the CDR3. Germline V CDR1 and CDR2: SNHLY, FYNNEI. The CDR3 here is CASGDRGPYEQYF. Here the CDR3 DNA reads TGTGCCAGCGGGGACAGGGGACCCTACGAGCAGTACTTC.

By share, this clonotype counts as medium-sized (0.01 to 0.1%). The chain links TRBV9 to TRBJ2-7; D may be TRBD1 or TRBD2 (5 bases each). Trimming stripped 0 bases from V and 3 bases from J, with 16 bases between. This CDR3 spans 16 amino acids. CDR1 and CDR2 from the germline V gene are SGDLS and YYNGEE. CDR3 region: CASSVASGAGYYEQYF. Written as DNA, the CDR3 is TGTGCCAGCAGCGTAGCTTCCGGGGCAGGGTACTACGAGCAGTACTTC.

This clonotype was counted at least ten times. The chain links TRBV5-5 to TRBJ2-1, with D unclear. The CDR3 has 15 residues. Germline-derived CDR1 and CDR2 are SGHKS and YYEKEE (reference sequence). V dropped 4 bases and J dropped 4 bases, with 15 bases sitting between them. The CDR3 sequence: CASSTQEAFYNEQFF. The CDR3 DNA sequence: TGTGCCAGCAGCACCCAAGAGGCATTTTACAATGAGCAGTTCTTC.

This clonotype has ten or more counts. V is TRBV20-1 and J is TRBJ1-5, with TRBD1 matching over 7 bases. The germline V gene has CDR1 DFQATT and CDR2 SNEGSKA (reference sequence). V lost 6 bases and J lost 6; bases outside the gene matches: 5. The CDR3 covers 12 residues. CDR3 nucleotides: TGCAGTGCCCAAACAGGGGCTCAGCCCCAGCATTTT. As protein: CSAQTGAQPQHF.

This clonotype is deemed medium-sized. This sequence joins TRBV28 and TRBJ1-6; D not resolved. Germline V gene data show CDR1 as MDHEN and CDR2 as SYDVKM. The CDR3 totals 15 residues. Trimming took 3 bases from V and 9 from J, leaving 15 bases between them. The CDR3 DNA follows: TGTGCCAGCAGTTTGATTGCCTCCCGGATTTCACCCCTCCACTTT. Protein sequence: CASSLIASRISPLHF.